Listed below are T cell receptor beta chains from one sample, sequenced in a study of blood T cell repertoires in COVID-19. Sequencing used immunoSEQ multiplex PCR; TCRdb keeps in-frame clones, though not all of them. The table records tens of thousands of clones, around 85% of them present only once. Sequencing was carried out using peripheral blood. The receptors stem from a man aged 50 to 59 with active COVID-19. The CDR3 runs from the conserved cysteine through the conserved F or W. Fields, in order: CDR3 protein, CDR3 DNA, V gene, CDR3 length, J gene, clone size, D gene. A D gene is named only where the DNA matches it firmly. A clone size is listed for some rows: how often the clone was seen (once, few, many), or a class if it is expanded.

cdr3_aa: CASSFRETTDTQYF
cdr3_nt: TGTGCCAGCAGTTTTCGGGAGACCACAGATACGCAGTATTTT
v_call: TRBV6-2/TRBV6-3
cdr3_length: 14
j_call: TRBJ2-3
clone_size: medium-sized
d_call: NA

cdr3_aa: CASSGGLVGTDTQYF
cdr3_nt: TGTGCCAGCAGTGGGGGGTTGGTGGGCACAGATACGCAGTATTTT
v_call: TRBV27
cdr3_length: 15
j_call: TRBJ2-3
clone_size: few
d_call: NA

cdr3_aa: CASSASWNEQFF
cdr3_nt: TGTGCCAGCAGCGCTAGCTGGAATGAGCAGTTCTTC
v_call: TRBV9
cdr3_length: 12
j_call: TRBJ2-1
clone_size: NA
d_call: NA

cdr3_aa: CASSLNLIYGYTF
cdr3_nt: TGTGCCAGCAGCTTGAATCTTATCTATGGCTACACCTTC
v_call: TRBV5-5
cdr3_length: 13
j_call: TRBJ1-2
clone_size: NA
d_call: NA

cdr3_aa: CASSLAGPGETQYF
cdr3_nt: TGTGCCAGCAGTCTAGCGGGCCCAGGAGAGACCCAGTACTTC
v_call: TRBV7-7
cdr3_length: 14
j_call: TRBJ2-5
clone_size: once
d_call: TRBD2

cdr3_aa: CATSDHSSGTGGIQPQHF
cdr3_nt: TGTGCCACCAGTGACCATTCCTCTGGGACAGGGGGTATTCAGCCCCAGCATTTT
v_call: TRBV24-1
cdr3_length: 18
j_call: TRBJ1-5
clone_size: NA
d_call: TRBD1

cdr3_aa: CATRPGIYNEQFF
cdr3_nt: TGTGCCACCAGGCCCGGGATCTACAATGAGCAGTTCTTC
v_call: TRBV15
cdr3_length: 13
j_call: TRBJ2-1
clone_size: NA
d_call: NA

cdr3_aa: CASSLARGGSGYEQYF
cdr3_nt: TGTGCCAGCAGCTTAGCACGAGGCGGGAGTGGGTACGAGCAGTACTTC
v_call: TRBV7-8
cdr3_length: 16
j_call: TRBJ2-7
clone_size: NA
d_call: TRBD2

cdr3_aa: CASRTGGAVTNEKLFF
cdr3_nt: TGCGCCAGCAGGACAGGGGGCGCGGTAACTAATGAAAAACTGTTTTTT
v_call: TRBV5-1
cdr3_length: 16
j_call: TRBJ1-4
clone_size: NA
d_call: TRBD1

cdr3_aa: CASAVGRGEETQYF
cdr3_nt: TGTGCCAGCGCCGTTGGCAGGGGAGAAGAGACCCAGTACTTC
v_call: TRBV7-8
cdr3_length: 14
j_call: TRBJ2-5
clone_size: NA
d_call: NA

cdr3_aa: CASSLVDSYNEQFF
cdr3_nt: TGCGCCAGCAGCTTGGTCGACAGCTACAATGAGCAGTTCTTC
v_call: TRBV5-1
cdr3_length: 14
j_call: TRBJ2-1
clone_size: NA
d_call: NA

cdr3_aa: CASSLWSSGSGTGELFF
cdr3_nt: TGTGCCAGCAGCTTATGGTCTAGCGGGTCGGGCACCGGGGAGCTGTTTTTT
v_call: TRBV7-3
cdr3_length: 17
j_call: TRBJ2-2
clone_size: NA
d_call: TRBD2

cdr3_aa: CASSFRESYEQYF
cdr3_nt: TGTGCCAGCAGCTTCAGGGAATCCTACGAGCAGTACTTC
v_call: TRBV11-3
cdr3_length: 13
j_call: TRBJ2-7
clone_size: NA
d_call: NA

cdr3_aa: CASSVRTENTGELFF
cdr3_nt: TGTGCCAGCAGCGTACGTACAGAGAACACCGGGGAGCTGTTTTTT
v_call: TRBV9
cdr3_length: 15
j_call: TRBJ2-2
clone_size: NA
d_call: NA

cdr3_aa: CASTQRLAGNNEQFF
cdr3_nt: TGTGCCAGCACGCAGAGACTAGCGGGGAACAATGAGCAGTTCTTC
v_call: TRBV3-1/TRBV3-2
cdr3_length: 15
j_call: TRBJ2-1
clone_size: NA
d_call: TRBD2

cdr3_aa: CASSQLGQGAGETQYF
cdr3_nt: TGTGCCAGCAGCCAGCTTGGACAGGGGGCTGGAGAGACCCAGTACTTC
v_call: TRBV3-1/TRBV3-2
cdr3_length: 16
j_call: TRBJ2-5
clone_size: few
d_call: TRBD1

cdr3_aa: CASSPSGIPHEQFF
cdr3_nt: TGTGCCAGCAGCCCCTCGGGGATCCCCCATGAGCAGTTCTTC
v_call: TRBV7-9
cdr3_length: 14
j_call: TRBJ2-1
clone_size: NA
d_call: NA

cdr3_aa: CASSISLARNEQFF
cdr3_nt: TGTGCCAGTAGTATAAGCCTAGCGCGCAATGAGCAGTTCTTC
v_call: TRBV19
cdr3_length: 14
j_call: TRBJ2-1
clone_size: NA
d_call: NA

cdr3_aa: CATSDLQAGTRDTQYF
cdr3_nt: TGTGCCACCAGTGATTTGCAGGCCGGCACCAGGGATACGCAGTATTTT
v_call: TRBV24-1
cdr3_length: 16
j_call: TRBJ2-3
clone_size: NA
d_call: NA

cdr3_aa: CSASSGSTYEQYF
cdr3_nt: TGCAGTGCTAGTAGCGGGAGCACCTACGAGCAGTACTTC
v_call: TRBV20-1
cdr3_length: 13
j_call: TRBJ2-7
clone_size: NA
d_call: TRBD2

cdr3_aa: CSVARGTSGIGGTGELFF
cdr3_nt: TGCAGCGTTGCGCGAGGGACTAGCGGGATCGGGGGCACCGGGGAGCTGTTTTTT
v_call: TRBV29-1
cdr3_length: 18
j_call: TRBJ2-2
clone_size: NA
d_call: TRBD2

cdr3_aa: CATSDGTSGVSSTDTQYF
cdr3_nt: TGTGCCACCAGTGATGGGACTAGCGGGGTATCAAGCACAGATACGCAGTATTTT
v_call: TRBV24-1
cdr3_length: 18
j_call: TRBJ2-3
clone_size: NA
d_call: TRBD2

cdr3_aa: CASSFRQDTQYF
cdr3_nt: TGCGCCAGCAGTTTCAGACAGGATACGCAGTATTTT
v_call: TRBV5-1
cdr3_length: 12
j_call: TRBJ2-3
clone_size: NA
d_call: NA

cdr3_aa: CASSRTSGGNTGELFF
cdr3_nt: TGTGCCAGCAGCCGGACTAGCGGCGGGAACACCGGGGAGCTGTTTTTT
v_call: TRBV11-2
cdr3_length: 16
j_call: TRBJ2-2
clone_size: NA
d_call: TRBD2

cdr3_aa: CASSVGQGKETQYF
cdr3_nt: TGTGCCAGCAGCGTTGGACAGGGTAAAGAGACCCAGTACTTC
v_call: TRBV5-4
cdr3_length: 14
j_call: TRBJ2-5
clone_size: NA
d_call: TRBD1

cdr3_aa: CASADGPSGVRDTQYF
cdr3_nt: TGTGCCAGCGCCGACGGTCCTAGCGGAGTTAGAGATACGCAGTATTTT
v_call: TRBV5-4
cdr3_length: 16
j_call: TRBJ2-3
clone_size: NA
d_call: TRBD2

cdr3_aa: CASSESEWKNIQYF
cdr3_nt: TGTGCCAGCAGTGAGAGTGAATGGAAAAACATTCAGTACTTC
v_call: TRBV2
cdr3_length: 14
j_call: TRBJ2-4
clone_size: NA
d_call: NA

cdr3_aa: CASSQAGLHQETQYF
cdr3_nt: TGTGCCAGCAGTCAAGCAGGACTTCACCAAGAGACCCAGTACTTC
v_call: TRBV7-2
cdr3_length: 15
j_call: TRBJ2-5
clone_size: NA
d_call: NA

cdr3_aa: CASSQGGFTGELFF
cdr3_nt: TGCGCCAGCAGCCAAGGGGGCTTCACCGGGGAGCTGTTTTTT
v_call: TRBV4-3
cdr3_length: 14
j_call: TRBJ2-2
clone_size: NA
d_call: NA

cdr3_aa: CASSSSGNSYNEQFF
cdr3_nt: TGTGCCAGCAGCTCTAGCGGGAACTCCTACAATGAGCAGTTCTTC
v_call: TRBV7-3
cdr3_length: 15
j_call: TRBJ2-1
clone_size: NA
d_call: TRBD2

cdr3_aa: CASSIEVTNEQFF
cdr3_nt: TGTGCCAGTAGTATCGAGGTAACGAATGAGCAGTTCTTC
v_call: TRBV19
cdr3_length: 13
j_call: TRBJ2-1
clone_size: NA
d_call: NA

cdr3_aa: CASTRGTGELFF
cdr3_nt: TGTGCCAGCACTCGGGGCACCGGGGAGCTGTTTTTT
v_call: TRBV28
cdr3_length: 12
j_call: TRBJ2-2
clone_size: NA
d_call: NA

cdr3_aa: CAWIRQGRITEAFF
cdr3_nt: TGTGCCTGGATCCGACAGGGGCGCATAACTGAAGCTTTCTTT
v_call: TRBV30
cdr3_length: 14
j_call: TRBJ1-1
clone_size: NA
d_call: TRBD1

cdr3_aa: CASSEVTSYNEQFF
cdr3_nt: TGTGCCAGCAGCGAGGTGACCTCCTACAATGAGCAGTTCTTC
v_call: TRBV7-9
cdr3_length: 14
j_call: TRBJ2-1
clone_size: NA
d_call: NA

cdr3_aa: CASSGAVNYGYTF
cdr3_nt: TGCGCCAGCAGCGGAGCAGTTAACTATGGCTACACCTTC
v_call: TRBV4-3
cdr3_length: 13
j_call: TRBJ1-2
clone_size: NA
d_call: NA

cdr3_aa: CASSYSGLDAHEQFF
cdr3_nt: TGTGCCAGCAGTTACTCGGGACTAGACGCCCATGAGCAGTTCTTC
v_call: TRBV6-2/TRBV6-3
cdr3_length: 15
j_call: TRBJ2-1
clone_size: once
d_call: TRBD2

cdr3_aa: CASSSGVLYEQYF
cdr3_nt: TGTGCCAGCAGCTCCGGAGTCCTCTACGAGCAGTACTTC
v_call: TRBV13
cdr3_length: 13
j_call: TRBJ2-7
clone_size: NA
d_call: NA

cdr3_aa: CASSVGRLAGVQETQYF
cdr3_nt: TGTGCCAGCAGCGTAGGGCGGCTAGCGGGCGTCCAAGAGACCCAGTACTTC
v_call: TRBV9
cdr3_length: 17
j_call: TRBJ2-5
clone_size: NA
d_call: TRBD2

cdr3_aa: CAITTGTGYYGYTF
cdr3_nt: TGTGCCATTACTACCGGGACAGGGTACTATGGCTACACCTTC
v_call: TRBV2
cdr3_length: 14
j_call: TRBJ1-2
clone_size: once
d_call: TRBD1

cdr3_aa: CASSADTYGYTF
cdr3_nt: TGTGCCAGCAGTGCGGACACCTATGGCTACACCTTC
v_call: TRBV2
cdr3_length: 12
j_call: TRBJ1-2
clone_size: NA
d_call: NA

cdr3_aa: CASSLGMGQDFTDTQYF
cdr3_nt: TGTGCCAGCAGTTTAGGAATGGGACAGGACTTCACAGATACGCAGTATTTT
v_call: TRBV28
cdr3_length: 17
j_call: TRBJ2-3
clone_size: NA
d_call: TRBD1

cdr3_aa: CATRSRDNYNSPLHF
cdr3_nt: TGTGCCACCAGGTCCCGGGACAACTATAATTCACCCCTCCACTTT
v_call: TRBV15
cdr3_length: 15
j_call: TRBJ1-6
clone_size: NA
d_call: NA

cdr3_aa: CASSSPGRSSGNTIYF
cdr3_nt: TGTGCCAGCAGCTCTCCGGGGAGAAGCTCTGGAAACACCATATATTTT
v_call: TRBV7-9
cdr3_length: 16
j_call: TRBJ1-3
clone_size: once
d_call: NA

cdr3_aa: CASSTGTVNEKLFF
cdr3_nt: TGCGCCAGCAGCACCGGGACAGTGAATGAAAAACTGTTTTTT
v_call: TRBV5-1
cdr3_length: 14
j_call: TRBJ1-4
clone_size: NA
d_call: TRBD1

cdr3_aa: CASGRRTGGLEPQHF
cdr3_nt: TGTGCTAGTGGTCGCCGGACAGGGGGCCTTGAGCCCCAGCATTTT
v_call: TRBV12-5
cdr3_length: 15
j_call: TRBJ1-5
clone_size: few
d_call: TRBD1

cdr3_aa: CASSYSLAGGPDTQYF
cdr3_nt: TGTGCCAGCAGTTACTCACTAGCGGGAGGGCCAGATACGCAGTATTTT
v_call: TRBV6-2/TRBV6-3
cdr3_length: 16
j_call: TRBJ2-3
clone_size: NA
d_call: TRBD2

cdr3_aa: CASSDPGTGGRETQYF
cdr3_nt: TGTGCCAGCAGCGACCCAGGGACAGGGGGAAGGGAGACCCAGTACTTC
v_call: TRBV6-6
cdr3_length: 16
j_call: TRBJ2-5
clone_size: NA
d_call: TRBD1

cdr3_aa: CASSPAMAGAAEQYF
cdr3_nt: TGTGCCAGCAGTCCGGCGATGGCGGGAGCCGCCGAGCAGTACTTC
v_call: TRBV2
cdr3_length: 15
j_call: TRBJ2-7
clone_size: NA
d_call: TRBD2

cdr3_aa: CASSGQGLAGELFF
cdr3_nt: TGTGCCAGCAGTGGACAGGGGTTGGCCGGGGAGCTGTTTTTT
v_call: TRBV2
cdr3_length: 14
j_call: TRBJ2-2
clone_size: NA
d_call: TRBD1

cdr3_aa: CASSFLDFSKETQYF
cdr3_nt: TGTGCCAGCAGCTTTTTAGACTTTTCTAAAGAGACCCAGTACTTC
v_call: TRBV5-6
cdr3_length: 15
j_call: TRBJ2-5
clone_size: NA
d_call: NA

cdr3_aa: CASSPPSYRGNTEAFF
cdr3_nt: TGTGCCAGCAGCCCCCCCAGCTACAGGGGCAACACTGAAGCTTTCTTT
v_call: TRBV14
cdr3_length: 16
j_call: TRBJ1-1
clone_size: NA
d_call: TRBD1

cdr3_aa: CASSLPGTGAYEQYF
cdr3_nt: TGTGCCAGCAGCCTTCCGGGGACAGGGGCCTACGAGCAGTACTTC
v_call: TRBV5-4
cdr3_length: 15
j_call: TRBJ2-7
clone_size: NA
d_call: TRBD1

cdr3_aa: CASSPPWTGTETQYF
cdr3_nt: TGTGCCAGCTCACCACCGTGGACAGGGACTGAGACCCAGTACTTC
v_call: TRBV18
cdr3_length: 15
j_call: TRBJ2-5
clone_size: NA
d_call: TRBD1

cdr3_aa: CASSVDRRDSGNTIYF
cdr3_nt: TGTGCCAGCAGCGTAGATCGCAGGGACTCTGGAAACACCATATATTTT
v_call: TRBV9
cdr3_length: 16
j_call: TRBJ1-3
clone_size: NA
d_call: NA

cdr3_aa: CASSQDGGAEQYF
cdr3_nt: TGCGCCAGCAGCCAAGATGGAGGGGCCGAGCAGTACTTC
v_call: TRBV4-3
cdr3_length: 13
j_call: TRBJ2-7
clone_size: NA
d_call: NA

cdr3_aa: CASSRGGSLEKLFF
cdr3_nt: TGTGCCAGCAGCCGCGGAGGGAGTCTAGAAAAACTGTTTTTT
v_call: TRBV5-4
cdr3_length: 14
j_call: TRBJ1-4
clone_size: NA
d_call: NA

cdr3_aa: CASRPRQGGDEKLFF
cdr3_nt: TGTGCCAGCAGACCTAGACAGGGGGGAGATGAAAAACTGTTTTTT
v_call: TRBV2
cdr3_length: 15
j_call: TRBJ1-4
clone_size: NA
d_call: TRBD1